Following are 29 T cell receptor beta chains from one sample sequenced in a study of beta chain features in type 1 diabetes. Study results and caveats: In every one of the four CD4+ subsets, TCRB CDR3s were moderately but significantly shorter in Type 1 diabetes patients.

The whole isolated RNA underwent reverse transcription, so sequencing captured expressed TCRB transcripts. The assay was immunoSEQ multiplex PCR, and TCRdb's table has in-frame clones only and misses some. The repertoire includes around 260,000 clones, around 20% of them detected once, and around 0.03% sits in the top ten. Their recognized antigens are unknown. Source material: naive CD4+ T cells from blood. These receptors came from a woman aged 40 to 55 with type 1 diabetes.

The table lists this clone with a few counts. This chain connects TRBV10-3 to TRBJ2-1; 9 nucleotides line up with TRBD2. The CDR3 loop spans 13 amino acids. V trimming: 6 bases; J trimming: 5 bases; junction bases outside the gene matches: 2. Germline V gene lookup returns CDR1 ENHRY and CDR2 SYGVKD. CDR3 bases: TGTGCCATCAGGCCTAGCGGGGACAATGAGCAGTTCTTC. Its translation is CAIRPSGDNEQFF.

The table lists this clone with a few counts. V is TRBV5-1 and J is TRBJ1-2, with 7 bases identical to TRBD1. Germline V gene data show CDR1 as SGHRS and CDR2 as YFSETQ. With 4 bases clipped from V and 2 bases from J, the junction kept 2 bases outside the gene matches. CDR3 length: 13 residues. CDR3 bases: TGCGCCAGCAGCGAGGGACAGAACTATGGCTACACCTTC. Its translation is CASSEGQNYGYTF.

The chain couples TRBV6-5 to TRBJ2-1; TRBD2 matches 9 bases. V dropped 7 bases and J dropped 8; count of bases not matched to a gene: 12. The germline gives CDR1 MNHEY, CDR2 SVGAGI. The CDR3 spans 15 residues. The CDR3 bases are TGTGCCAGCAACGACGTGCGGGAGGGCCGTGATGAGCAGTTCTTC. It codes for CASNDVREGRDEQFF.

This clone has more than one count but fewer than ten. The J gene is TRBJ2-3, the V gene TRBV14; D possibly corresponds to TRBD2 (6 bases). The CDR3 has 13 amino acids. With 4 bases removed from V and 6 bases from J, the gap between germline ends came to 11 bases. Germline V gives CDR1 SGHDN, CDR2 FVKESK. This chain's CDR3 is CASSRDFADTQYF. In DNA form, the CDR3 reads TGTGCCAGCAGCCGGGACTTCGCGGATACGCAGTATTTT.

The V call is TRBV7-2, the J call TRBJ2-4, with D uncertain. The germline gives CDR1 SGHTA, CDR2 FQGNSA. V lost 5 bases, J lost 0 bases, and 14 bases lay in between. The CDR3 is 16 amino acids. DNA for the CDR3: TGTGCCAGCAGCCCGCCCTATCGCCTAGCCAAAAACATTCAGTACTTC. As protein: CASSPPYRLAKNIQYF.

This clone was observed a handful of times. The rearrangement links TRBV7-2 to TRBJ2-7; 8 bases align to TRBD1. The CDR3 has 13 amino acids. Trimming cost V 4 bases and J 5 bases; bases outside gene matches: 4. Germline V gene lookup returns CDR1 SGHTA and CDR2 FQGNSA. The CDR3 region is CASSYRGKNEQYF. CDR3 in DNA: TGTGCCAGCAGCTACAGGGGGAAGAACGAGCAGTACTTC.

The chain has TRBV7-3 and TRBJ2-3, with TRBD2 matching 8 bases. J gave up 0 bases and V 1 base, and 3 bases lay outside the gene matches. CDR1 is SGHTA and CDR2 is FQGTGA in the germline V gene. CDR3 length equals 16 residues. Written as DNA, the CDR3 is TGTGCCAGCAGCTTAAATAGCGGGGCTAGCACAGATACGCAGTATTTT. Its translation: CASSLNSGASTDTQYF.

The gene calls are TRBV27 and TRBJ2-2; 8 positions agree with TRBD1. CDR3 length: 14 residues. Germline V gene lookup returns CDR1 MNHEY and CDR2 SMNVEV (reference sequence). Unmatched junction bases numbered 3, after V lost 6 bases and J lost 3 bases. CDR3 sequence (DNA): TGTGCCAGCAGGGCAGGGGGCTACACCGGGGAGCTGTTTTTT. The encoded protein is CASRAGGYTGELFF.

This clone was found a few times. The CDR3 loop reads CASSVEGVRETQYF. DNA of the CDR3: TGTGCCAGCAGCGTAGAGGGGGTGAGGGAGACCCAGTACTTC. The chain combines TRBV9 with TRBJ2-5; tentative D call: TRBD1 (6 bases). With 0 bases removed from V and 5 bases from J, the gap between germline ends came to 11 bases. This CDR3 region has 14 residues. In germline, CDR1 is SGDLS, CDR2 YYNGEE.

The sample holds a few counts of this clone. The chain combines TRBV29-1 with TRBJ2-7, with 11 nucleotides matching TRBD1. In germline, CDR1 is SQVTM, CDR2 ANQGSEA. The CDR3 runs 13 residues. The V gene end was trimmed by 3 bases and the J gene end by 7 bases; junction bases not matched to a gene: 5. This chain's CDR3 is CSVDGQGAGEQYF. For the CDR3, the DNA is TGCAGCGTTGATGGACAGGGGGCAGGGGAGCAGTACTTC.

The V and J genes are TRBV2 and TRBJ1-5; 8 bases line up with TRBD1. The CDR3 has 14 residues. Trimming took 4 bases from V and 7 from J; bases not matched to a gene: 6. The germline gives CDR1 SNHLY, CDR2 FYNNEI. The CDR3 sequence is CASSGTGRGQPQHF. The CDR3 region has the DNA TGTGCCAGCAGTGGGACAGGGAGGGGACAGCCCCAGCATTTT.

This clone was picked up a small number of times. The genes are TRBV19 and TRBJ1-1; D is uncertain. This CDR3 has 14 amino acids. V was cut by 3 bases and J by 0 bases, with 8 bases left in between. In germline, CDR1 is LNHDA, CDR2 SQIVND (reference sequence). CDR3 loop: CASSMSPMNTEAFF. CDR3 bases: TGTGCCAGTAGTATGAGTCCGATGAACACTGAAGCTTTCTTT.

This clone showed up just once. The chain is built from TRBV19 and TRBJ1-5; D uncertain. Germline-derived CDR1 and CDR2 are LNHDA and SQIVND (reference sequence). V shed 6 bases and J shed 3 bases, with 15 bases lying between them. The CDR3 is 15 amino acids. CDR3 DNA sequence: TGTGCCAGTAGCTTCCTTGGCAGTAACAATCAGCCCCAGCATTTT. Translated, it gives CASSFLGSNNQPQHF.

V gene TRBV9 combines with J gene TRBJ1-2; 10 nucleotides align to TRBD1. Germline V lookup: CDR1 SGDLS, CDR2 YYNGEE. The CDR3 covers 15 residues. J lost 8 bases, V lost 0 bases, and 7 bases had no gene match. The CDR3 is CASSVEGTGAYGYTF. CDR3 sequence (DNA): TGTGCCAGCAGCGTAGAAGGGACAGGGGCGTACGGCTACACCTTC.

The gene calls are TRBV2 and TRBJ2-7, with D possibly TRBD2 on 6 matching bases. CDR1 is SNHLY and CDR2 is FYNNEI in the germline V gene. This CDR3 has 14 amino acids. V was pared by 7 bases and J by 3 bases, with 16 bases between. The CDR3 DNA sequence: TGTGCCAGCACCGGGCGGGGCGGTGACTACGAGCAGTACTTC. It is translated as CASTGRGGDYEQYF.

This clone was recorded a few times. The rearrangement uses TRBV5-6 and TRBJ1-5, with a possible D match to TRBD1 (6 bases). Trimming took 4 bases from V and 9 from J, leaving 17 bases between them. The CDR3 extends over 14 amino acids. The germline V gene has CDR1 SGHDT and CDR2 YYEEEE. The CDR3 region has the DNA TGTGCCAGCAGCCCGGGACAAGGGCCATCGCCCCAGCATTTT. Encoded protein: CASSPGQGPSPQHF.

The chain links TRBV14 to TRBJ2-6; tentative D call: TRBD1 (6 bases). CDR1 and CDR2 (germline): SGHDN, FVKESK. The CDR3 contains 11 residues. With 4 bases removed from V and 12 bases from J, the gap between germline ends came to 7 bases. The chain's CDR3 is CASSLDSVLTF. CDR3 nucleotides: TGTGCCAGCAGCCTGGACAGCGTCCTGACTTTC.

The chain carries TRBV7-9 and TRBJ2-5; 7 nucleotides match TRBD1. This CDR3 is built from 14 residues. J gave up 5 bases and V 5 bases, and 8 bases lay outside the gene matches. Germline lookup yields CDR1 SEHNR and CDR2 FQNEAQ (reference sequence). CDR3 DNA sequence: TGTGCCAGCAGCCAGACAGGGATGGGGGAGACCCAGTACTTC. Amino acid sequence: CASSQTGMGETQYF.

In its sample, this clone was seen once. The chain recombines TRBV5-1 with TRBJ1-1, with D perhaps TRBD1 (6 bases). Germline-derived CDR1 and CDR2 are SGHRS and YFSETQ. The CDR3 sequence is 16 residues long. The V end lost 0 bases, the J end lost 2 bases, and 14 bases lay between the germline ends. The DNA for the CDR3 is TGCGCCAGCAGCTTGGCCATAGGACAGTCTAACACTGAAGCTTTCTTT. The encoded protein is CASSLAIGQSNTEAFF.

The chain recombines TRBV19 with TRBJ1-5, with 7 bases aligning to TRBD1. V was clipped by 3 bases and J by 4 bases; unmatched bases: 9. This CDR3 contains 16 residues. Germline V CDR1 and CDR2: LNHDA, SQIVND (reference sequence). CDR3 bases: TGTGCCAGTAGTATCTCGGACAGGAATTGGAATCAGCCCCAGCATTTT. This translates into CASSISDRNWNQPQHF.

The CDR3 DNA sequence: TGTGCCAGCAGCCAAGGACTAGACCCCTCCTCCTACGAGCAGTACTTC. This sequence encodes CASSQGLDPSSYEQYF. The J gene is TRBJ2-7, the V gene TRBV5-4, with TRBD2 matching 7 bases. This CDR3 has 16 residues. Per the germline V gene, CDR1 is SGHNT and CDR2 is YYREEE (reference sequence). V trimming: 4 bases; J trimming: 0 bases; junction bases outside the gene matches: 10.

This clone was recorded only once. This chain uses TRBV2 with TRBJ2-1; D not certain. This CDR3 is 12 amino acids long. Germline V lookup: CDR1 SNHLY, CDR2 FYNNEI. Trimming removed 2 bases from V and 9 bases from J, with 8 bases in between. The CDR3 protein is CASSEQFAEQFF. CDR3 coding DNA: TGTGCCAGCAGTGAACAGTTTGCTGAGCAGTTCTTC.

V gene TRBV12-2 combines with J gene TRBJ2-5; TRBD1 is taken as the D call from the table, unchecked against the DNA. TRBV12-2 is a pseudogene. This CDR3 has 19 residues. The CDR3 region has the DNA TGTGCAAGTCGCTTAGGCCCAGGAAGAGAGGGACAGGGAGAAGAGACCCAGTACTTC. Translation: CASRLGPGREGQGEETQYF.

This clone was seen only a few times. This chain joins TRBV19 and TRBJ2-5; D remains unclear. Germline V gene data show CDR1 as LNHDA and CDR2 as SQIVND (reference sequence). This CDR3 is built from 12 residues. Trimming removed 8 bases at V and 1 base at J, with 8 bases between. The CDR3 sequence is CASGRSQETQYF. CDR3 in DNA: TGTGCCAGTGGGCGCTCCCAAGAGACCCAGTACTTC. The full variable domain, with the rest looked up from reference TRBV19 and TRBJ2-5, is DGGITQSPKYLFRKEGQNVTLSCEQNLNHDAMYWYRQDPGQGLRLIYYSQIVNDFQKGDIAEGYSVSREKKESFPLTVTSAQKNPTAFYLCASGRSQETQYFGPGTRLLVL.

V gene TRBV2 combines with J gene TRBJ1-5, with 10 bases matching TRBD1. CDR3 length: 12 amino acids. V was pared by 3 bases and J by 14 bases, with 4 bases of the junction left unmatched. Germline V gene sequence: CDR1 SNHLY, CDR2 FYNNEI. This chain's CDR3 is CASSDEGTGEHF. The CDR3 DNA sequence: TGTGCCAGCAGTGACGAGGGGACAGGGGAGCATTTT.

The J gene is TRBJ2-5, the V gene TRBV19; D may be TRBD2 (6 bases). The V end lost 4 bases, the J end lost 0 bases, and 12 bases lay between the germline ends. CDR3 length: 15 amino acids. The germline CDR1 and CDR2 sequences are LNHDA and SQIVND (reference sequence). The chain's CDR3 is CASSTLRGYQETQYF. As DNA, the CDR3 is TGTGCCAGTAGTACCCTCCGGGGGTACCAAGAGACCCAGTACTTC.

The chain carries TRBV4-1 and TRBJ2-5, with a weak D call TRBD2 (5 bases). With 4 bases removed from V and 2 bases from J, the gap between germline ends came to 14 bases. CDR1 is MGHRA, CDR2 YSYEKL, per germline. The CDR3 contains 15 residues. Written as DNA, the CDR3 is TGCGCCAGCAGCCCGCAGTTAGCGAGACAAGAGACCCAGTACTTC. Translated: CASSPQLARQETQYF.

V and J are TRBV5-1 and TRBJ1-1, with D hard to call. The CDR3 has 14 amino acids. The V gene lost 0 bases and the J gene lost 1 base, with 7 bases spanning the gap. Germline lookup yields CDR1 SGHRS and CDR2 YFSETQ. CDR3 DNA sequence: TGCGCCAGCAGCTTGGGGGCACCGAACACTGAAGCTTTCTTT. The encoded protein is CASSLGAPNTEAFF.

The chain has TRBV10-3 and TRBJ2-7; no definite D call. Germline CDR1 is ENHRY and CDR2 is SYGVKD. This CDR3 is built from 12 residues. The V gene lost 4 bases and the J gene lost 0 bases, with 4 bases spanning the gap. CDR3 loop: CAISVNSYEQYF. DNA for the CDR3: TGTGCCATCAGTGTTAACTCCTACGAGCAGTACTTC.